This TCR beta chain was observed in a study of Ad26.COV2.S vaccination and SARS-CoV-2 variants. Data came from immunoSEQ multiplex PCR; TCRdb stores just in-frame clones and leaves some out. The sample includes 410,000 or so clones, 90% of them seen just once. Concerning this clone itself: Its matching antigen is unknown.

Findings and limits, study-wide: Spike-specific TCR breadth in vaccine recipients exceeded that seen in placebo recipients.

Stated treatment: around 19 received Ad26.COV2.S at low or high dose, single or two shots; 5 received placebo; per-sample allocation not given. Sampling was done on day 63 after the first vaccine or placebo injection. The V gene end was trimmed by 0 bases and the J gene end by 6 bases; junction bases not matched to a gene: 9. The CDR3 totals 17 residues. Germline CDR1 reads ENHRY; CDR2 reads SYGVKD. The specimen was peripheral blood, collected in a trial of Ad26.COV2.S vaccine versus placebo. V gene TRBV10-3 combines with J gene TRBJ2-2, with 8 bases identical to TRBD2. This receptor was taken from a person between 18 and 60 years old who received the Ad26.COV2.S COVID-19 vaccine or a placebo. CDR3 sequence reads: CAISESVTSVDAGELFF. DNA of the CDR3: TGTGCCATCAGTGAGTCAGTGACTAGCGTTGATGCCGGGGAGCTGTTTTTT.